This T cell receptor beta chain stems from a study of regulatory T cells in long-lasting Graves disease. Germline-derived CDR1 and CDR2 are SEHNR and FQNEAQ (reference sequence). The CDR3 has 17 residues. J lost 6 bases, V lost 0 bases, and 9 bases had no gene match. Construction of TCR beta libraries relied on iRepertoire HTBI primers and on Arm-PCR targeting CDR3 regions. Per the study methods: From all samples, identification returned 12 to 15 TRBJ and about 60 TRBV segments. MiXCR was run by TCRdb on the multiplex PCR reads, yielding one entry per CDR3 protein. The V and J calls reflect TCRdb's pipeline rather than the authors' work. Found here are hundreds of thousands of distinct CDR3 sequences, over 15% of them singletons; the top ten hold 30%. This clonotype was observed a handful of times. The time point is: newly diagnosed GD, antithyroid drugs for less than 3 months. Construction of the TCR library relied on RNA isolated from PBMCs. Patients hailed from an endocrinology department in Xi'an, China.

The same specimen was also included in a second study, on T cells in Graves' hyperthyroidism and ophthalmopathy. From that study: Hyperthyroidism in the patients, aged 18 to 65, was newly diagnosed and under 2 months in duration.

This sequence originates from a man aged 35-49 years with Graves disease. This rearrangement joins TRBV7-9 to TRBJ2-2; 8 positions match TRBD1. The starting material was peripheral blood mononuclear cells (PBMCs), obtained at new diagnosis, from a patient treated with antithyroid drugs. CDR3 nucleotide sequence: TGTGCCAGCAGCTTAGCGGAGGGACAGGCTGGATCCGGGGAGCTGTTTTTT. Translating it yields CASSLAEGQAGSGELFF.